This is a list of T cell receptor beta chains from one sample in a study of naive and memory T cell subsets. TCRdb recomputed calls from the UMI-ligation and nested PCR reads with MiXCR, one row per CDR3 protein. The repertoire includes approximately 140,000 distinct CDR3 sequences, over 15% of them detected once, and around 0.14% sits in the top ten. The sequenced sample was naive CD4+ T cells from blood. Every receptor here comes from a human donor in good health. Each CDR3 is given with its conserved first and last residue. A D gene is named only where the DNA matches it firmly. The size field is filled for only some rows; it gives once, few, many or a size class.

D gene: -
V gene: TRBV10-3
J gene: TRBJ2-3
clone size: -
CDR3 protein: CAISESATVITDTQYF
CDR3 DNA: TGTGCCATCAGTGAGTCTGCGACGGTTATTACAGATACGCAGTATTTT

D gene: TRBD2
V gene: TRBV20-1
J gene: TRBJ2-1
clone size: few
CDR3 protein: CSATGLGELDEQFF
CDR3 DNA: TGCAGTGCCACGGGACTAGGGGAGTTGGATGAGCAGTTCTTC

D gene: -
V gene: TRBV24-1
J gene: TRBJ2-5
clone size: few
CDR3 protein: CATSDVFQETQYF
CDR3 DNA: TGTGCCACCAGTGACGTCTTCCAAGAGACCCAGTACTTC

D gene: -
V gene: TRBV6-2/TRBV6-3
J gene: TRBJ2-2
clone size: few
CDR3 protein: CASSRLGLGTGELFF
CDR3 DNA: TGTGCCAGCAGTCGGCTGGGGCTCGGCACCGGGGAGCTGTTTTTT

D gene: -
V gene: TRBV30
J gene: TRBJ1-1
clone size: -
CDR3 protein: CAWRWAENTEAFF
CDR3 DNA: TGTGCCTGGAGATGGGCAGAGAACACTGAAGCTTTCTTT

D gene: -
V gene: TRBV11-2
J gene: TRBJ1-2
clone size: -
CDR3 protein: CASSSRAGDGYTF
CDR3 DNA: TGTGCCAGCAGCTCCAGGGCGGGGGATGGCTACACCTTC

D gene: -
V gene: TRBV10-3
J gene: TRBJ2-7
clone size: few
CDR3 protein: CAISEGQRRIYEQYF
CDR3 DNA: TGTGCCATCAGTGAGGGCCAGCGGAGAATTTACGAGCAGTACTTC

D gene: TRBD1
V gene: TRBV6-5
J gene: TRBJ2-5
clone size: -
CDR3 protein: CASSRQGKETQYF
CDR3 DNA: TGTGCCAGCAGTCGACAGGGGAAAGAGACCCAGTACTTC

D gene: -
V gene: TRBV10-3
J gene: TRBJ1-1
clone size: -
CDR3 protein: CAIRKMEENTEAFF
CDR3 DNA: TGTGCCATCAGGAAAATGGAAGAGAACACTGAAGCTTTCTTT

D gene: -
V gene: TRBV27
J gene: TRBJ2-5
clone size: -
CDR3 protein: CASSLGDEANQETQYF
CDR3 DNA: TGTGCCAGCAGTTTAGGAGACGAGGCTAATCAAGAGACCCAGTACTTC

D gene: TRBD2
V gene: TRBV28
J gene: TRBJ2-1
clone size: -
CDR3 protein: CASSAGTSGRGEQFF
CDR3 DNA: TGTGCCAGCAGTGCCGGGACTAGCGGGAGGGGTGAGCAGTTCTTC

D gene: -
V gene: TRBV29-1
J gene: TRBJ1-2
clone size: -
CDR3 protein: CSVERGGGYTF
CDR3 DNA: TGCAGCGTGGAAAGGGGCGGGGGCTACACCTTC

D gene: TRBD1
V gene: TRBV29-1
J gene: TRBJ1-1
clone size: few
CDR3 protein: CSVEETGVTEAFF
CDR3 DNA: TGCAGCGTTGAGGAGACAGGGGTCACTGAAGCTTTCTTT

D gene: -
V gene: TRBV20-1
J gene: TRBJ1-6
clone size: -
CDR3 protein: CSSGTDNSPLHF
CDR3 DNA: TGCAGTTCCGGGACTGATAATTCACCCCTCCACTTT

D gene: TRBD1
V gene: TRBV29-1
J gene: TRBJ1-2
clone size: many
CDR3 protein: CSVAGQELWGYTF
CDR3 DNA: TGCAGCGTGGCCGGACAGGAACTATGGGGCTACACCTTC

D gene: -
V gene: TRBV30
J gene: TRBJ2-7
clone size: -
CDR3 protein: CAWRLAWVSNEQYF
CDR3 DNA: TGTGCCTGGAGGCTAGCGTGGGTTTCCAACGAGCAGTACTTC

D gene: TRBD2
V gene: TRBV12-3/TRBV12-4
J gene: TRBJ2-3
clone size: few
CDR3 protein: CASSLGLAGPYSTDTQYF
CDR3 DNA: TGTGCCAGCAGTTTGGGGCTAGCGGGACCTTATAGCACAGATACGCAGTATTTT

D gene: -
V gene: TRBV6-5
J gene: TRBJ1-5
clone size: -
CDR3 protein: CASSYSGTNNQPQHF
CDR3 DNA: TGTGCCAGCAGTTACTCGGGAACGAACAATCAGCCCCAGCATTTT

D gene: -
V gene: TRBV25-1
J gene: TRBJ2-7
clone size: -
CDR3 protein: CASSDVGRLREQYF
CDR3 DNA: TGTGCCAGCAGTGACGTTGGACGTCTACGCGAGCAGTACTTC

D gene: -
V gene: TRBV5-6
J gene: TRBJ1-5
clone size: -
CDR3 protein: CASSFSRDRQPQHF
CDR3 DNA: TGTGCCAGCAGCTTCTCCAGGGATCGGCAGCCCCAGCATTTT

D gene: -
V gene: TRBV28
J gene: TRBJ2-1
clone size: many
CDR3 protein: CASSLWLRGLEEQFF
CDR3 DNA: TGTGCCAGCAGTTTATGGTTGAGGGGGTTGGAGGAGCAGTTCTTC

D gene: -
V gene: TRBV10-3
J gene: TRBJ2-3
clone size: -
CDR3 protein: CAIRGAAGDTQYF
CDR3 DNA: TGTGCCATCAGGGGGGCCGCGGGGGATACGCAGTATTTT

D gene: -
V gene: TRBV30
J gene: TRBJ2-1
clone size: few
CDR3 protein: CAWSGDRNEQFF
CDR3 DNA: TGTGCCTGGAGTGGGGACCGCAATGAGCAGTTCTTC

D gene: TRBD2
V gene: TRBV20-1
J gene: TRBJ2-2
clone size: few
CDR3 protein: CSARTMAGGNTGELFF
CDR3 DNA: TGCAGTGCTAGAACAATGGCGGGAGGGAACACCGGGGAGCTGTTTTTT

D gene: TRBD2
V gene: TRBV5-1
J gene: TRBJ2-1
clone size: few
CDR3 protein: CASSSGTSAMSSYNEQFF
CDR3 DNA: TGCGCCAGCAGCTCCGGGACTAGCGCAATGAGCTCCTACAATGAGCAGTTCTTC

D gene: -
V gene: TRBV4-1
J gene: TRBJ2-2
clone size: few
CDR3 protein: CASSLLRGGPRDTGELFF
CDR3 DNA: TGCGCCAGCAGCCTCTTGAGGGGGGGCCCGAGGGACACCGGGGAGCTGTTTTTT

D gene: -
V gene: TRBV19
J gene: TRBJ2-3
clone size: -
CDR3 protein: CASSGLVDTQYF
CDR3 DNA: TGTGCCAGTAGTGGATTAGTAGATACGCAGTATTTT

D gene: -
V gene: TRBV5-1
J gene: TRBJ2-2
clone size: -
CDR3 protein: CASSPGSGDTGELFF
CDR3 DNA: TGCGCCAGCAGCCCTGGGTCCGGTGACACCGGGGAGCTGTTTTTT

D gene: TRBD2
V gene: TRBV5-1
J gene: TRBJ2-3
clone size: few
CDR3 protein: CASSLDLAGPTDTQYF
CDR3 DNA: TGCGCCAGCAGCTTGGACCTAGCGGGCCCCACAGATACGCAGTATTTT

D gene: TRBD2
V gene: TRBV7-9
J gene: TRBJ2-6
clone size: many
CDR3 protein: CALERGSSGANVLTF
CDR3 DNA: TGTGCCCTTGAGCGGGGAAGCTCTGGGGCCAACGTCCTGACTTTC

D gene: -
V gene: TRBV4-1
J gene: TRBJ1-4
clone size: -
CDR3 protein: CTSSLIREGGKLFF
CDR3 DNA: TGCACCAGCAGCCTTATACGGGAGGGGGGAAAACTGTTTTTT

D gene: -
V gene: TRBV7-9
J gene: TRBJ2-7
clone size: -
CDR3 protein: CASSLRGGPYEQYF
CDR3 DNA: TGTGCCAGCAGCTTGAGGGGCGGCCCCTACGAGCAGTACTTC

D gene: -
V gene: TRBV5-4
J gene: TRBJ2-3
clone size: many
CDR3 protein: CASSRGVAPADTQYF
CDR3 DNA: TGTGCCAGCAGCCGAGGGGTAGCGCCAGCGGATACGCAGTATTTT

D gene: TRBD2
V gene: TRBV20-1
J gene: TRBJ2-3
clone size: few
CDR3 protein: CSARGLAGGVPRPTDTQYF
CDR3 DNA: TGCAGTGCTAGAGGTCTAGCGGGAGGGGTCCCCCGCCCCACAGATACGCAGTATTTT

D gene: -
V gene: TRBV2
J gene: TRBJ2-5
clone size: -
CDR3 protein: CASKIGISETQYF
CDR3 DNA: TGTGCCAGCAAAATCGGGATTAGTGAGACCCAGTACTTC

D gene: TRBD2
V gene: TRBV29-1
J gene: TRBJ2-3
clone size: -
CDR3 protein: CSVEVAGGPGSTDTQYF
CDR3 DNA: TGCAGCGTTGAAGTAGCGGGAGGGCCAGGTTCCACAGATACGCAGTATTTT

D gene: TRBD2
V gene: TRBV24-1
J gene: TRBJ2-1
clone size: -
CDR3 protein: CATRSGSPNEQFF
CDR3 DNA: TGTGCCACCAGGAGCGGGAGTCCGAATGAGCAGTTCTTC

D gene: -
V gene: TRBV28
J gene: TRBJ2-7
clone size: -
CDR3 protein: CASRPQTYEQYF
CDR3 DNA: TGTGCCAGCAGACCTCAAACCTACGAGCAGTACTTC

D gene: TRBD2
V gene: TRBV12-3/TRBV12-4
J gene: TRBJ2-1
clone size: few
CDR3 protein: CASKSSGSSSYNEQFF
CDR3 DNA: TGTGCCAGCAAGTCTAGCGGTTCCAGCTCCTACAATGAGCAGTTCTTC

D gene: -
V gene: TRBV6-5
J gene: TRBJ2-7
clone size: -
CDR3 protein: CASSPFFGGYEQYF
CDR3 DNA: TGTGCCAGCAGCCCCTTCTTTGGCGGGTACGAGCAGTACTTC

D gene: -
V gene: TRBV30
J gene: TRBJ1-1
clone size: -
CDR3 protein: CAWRRTQYRVGTEAFF
CDR3 DNA: TGTGCCTGGAGACGTACGCAGTACAGGGTGGGCACTGAAGCTTTCTTT

D gene: TRBD2
V gene: TRBV7-2
J gene: TRBJ2-5
clone size: -
CDR3 protein: CASSISGAQETQYF
CDR3 DNA: TGTGCCAGCAGCATTAGCGGGGCCCAAGAGACCCAGTACTTC

D gene: -
V gene: TRBV7-9
J gene: TRBJ2-7
clone size: few
CDR3 protein: CASSLMTGTPYEQYF
CDR3 DNA: TGTGCCAGCAGCTTAATGACAGGTACCCCCTACGAGCAGTACTTC

D gene: TRBD1
V gene: TRBV24-1
J gene: TRBJ2-1
clone size: -
CDR3 protein: CATSPPGTGGYNEQFF
CDR3 DNA: TGTGCCACCAGCCCCCCCGGGACAGGGGGCTACAATGAGCAGTTCTTC

D gene: -
V gene: TRBV14
J gene: TRBJ2-3
clone size: -
CDR3 protein: CASSQEVWGALRTQYF
CDR3 DNA: TGTGCCAGCAGCCAAGAGGTCTGGGGGGCTTTGCGGACGCAGTATTTT

D gene: TRBD2
V gene: TRBV7-2
J gene: TRBJ2-1
clone size: few
CDR3 protein: CASSLRSGRNGYNEQFF
CDR3 DNA: TGTGCCAGCAGCTTAAGAAGCGGGAGAAATGGCTACAATGAGCAGTTCTTC

D gene: -
V gene: TRBV2
J gene: TRBJ2-1
clone size: few
CDR3 protein: CASRAGSPIEFF
CDR3 DNA: TGTGCCAGCAGGGCCGGGAGCCCTATAGAGTTCTTC

D gene: -
V gene: TRBV3-1
J gene: TRBJ2-7
clone size: -
CDR3 protein: CASSRTSGDEQYF
CDR3 DNA: TGTGCCAGCAGTAGGACTTCGGGGGACGAGCAGTACTTC

D gene: TRBD1
V gene: TRBV5-4
J gene: TRBJ2-7
clone size: few
CDR3 protein: CASSSYDLTGDEQYF
CDR3 DNA: TGTGCCAGCAGCTCGTACGACCTGACAGGGGACGAGCAGTACTTC

D gene: -
V gene: TRBV7-2
J gene: TRBJ2-5
clone size: -
CDR3 protein: CASTGSGGQETQYF
CDR3 DNA: TGTGCCAGCACGGGGTCAGGAGGGCAGGAGACCCAGTACTTC

D gene: -
V gene: TRBV4-3
J gene: TRBJ1-4
clone size: -
CDR3 protein: CASSQIAGLQNEKLFF
CDR3 DNA: TGCGCCAGCAGCCAAATTGCAGGACTCCAAAATGAAAAACTGTTTTTT

D gene: -
V gene: TRBV6-5
J gene: TRBJ2-1
clone size: many
CDR3 protein: CASSASLLGGEQFF
CDR3 DNA: TGTGCCAGCAGTGCCTCGCTCCTAGGGGGGGAGCAGTTCTTC

D gene: TRBD1
V gene: TRBV20-1
J gene: TRBJ1-1
clone size: -
CDR3 protein: CSAVGQANTEAFF
CDR3 DNA: TGCAGTGCTGTGGGACAGGCGAACACTGAAGCTTTCTTT